This is a list of T cell receptor beta chains from one sample in a study of T cell responses to AZD1222 COVID-19 vaccine. Only in-frame clones appear in the TCRdb table, and some are missing; sequencing was by immunoSEQ multiplex PCR. The sample has roughly 160,000 clones, roughly 90% seen once. Material: peripheral blood, obtained on day 0 of AZD1222 vaccination. These receptor sequences come from an adult in good health. The CDR3 runs from the conserved cysteine through the conserved F or W. A D gene is named only where the DNA matches it firmly. A clone size is listed for some rows: how often the clone was seen (once, few, many), or a class if it is expanded.

abundance	v_gene	d_gene	j_gene	CDR3nt	CDR3aa
.	TRBV5-5	.	TRBJ1-2	TGTGCCAGCAGCGTCAAAATTCTCTATGGCTACACCTTC	CASSVKILYGYTF
once	TRBV11-2	.	TRBJ1-3	TGTGCCAGCAGCCTGAACCTCGGCTCAAACACCATATATTTT	CASSLNLGSNTIYF
once	TRBV7-3	.	TRBJ2-5	TGTGCCAGCAGCTTAGGCGGGGTCCAAGAGACCCAGTACTTC	CASSLGGVQETQYF
.	TRBV18	TRBD2	TRBJ2-5	TGTGCCAGCTCACCAGGGGGGGAAGAGACCCAGTACTTC	CASSPGGEETQYF
.	TRBV6-5	.	TRBJ1-5	TGTGCCAGCAGTTACTCTGCCAGTCAGGCCCAGCATTTT	CASSYSASQAQHF
.	TRBV25-1	.	TRBJ2-5	TGTGCCAGCAGGGAAAAATCCCAAGAGACCCAGTACTTC	CASREKSQETQYF
once	TRBV30	.	TRBJ1-5	TGTGCCTGGAGTGGTTGGGCCGGGGGGCAGCCCCAGCATTTT	CAWSGWAGGQPQHF
.	TRBV24-1	.	TRBJ2-3	TGTGCCACCAGTCGCGCGGACACAGATACGCAGTATTTT	CATSRADTDTQYF
.	TRBV5-1	TRBD1	TRBJ2-2	TGCGCCAGCAGCTTGCGGACAGGACGCACCGGGGAGCTGTTTTTT	CASSLRTGRTGELFF
.	TRBV19	.	TRBJ1-5	TGTGCCAGTAGTATAGATAAGGGGTCTGGCAATCAGCCCCAGCATTTT	CASSIDKGSGNQPQHF
.	TRBV30	.	TRBJ2-4	TGTGCCTGGGGAGACCTTCGCGCCAAAAACATTCAGTACTTC	CAWGDLRAKNIQYF
.	TRBV12-3/TRBV12-4	.	TRBJ1-1	TGTGCCAGCAGTTTTGGGACGAACACTGAAGCTTTCTTT	CASSFGTNTEAFF
.	TRBV7-9	.	TRBJ1-5	TGTGCCAGCAGCTTTGGAGAGCGTCAGCCCCAGCATTTT	CASSFGERQPQHF
.	TRBV6-6	.	TRBJ1-1	TGTGCCAGCAGTTACCCAAACACTGAAGCTTTCTTT	CASSYPNTEAFF
.	TRBV4-3	TRBD2	TRBJ2-1	TGCGCCAGCAGCCAGAGGCCAGCGGGGGCGGACAATGAGCAGTTCTTC	CASSQRPAGADNEQFF
.	TRBV6-4	TRBD2	TRBJ2-1	TGTGCCACCGGACGGGGGGACTACTACAATGAGCAGTTCTTC	CATGRGDYYNEQFF
.	TRBV18	TRBD1	TRBJ1-1	TGTGCCAGCTCATCTCAGGGGGCTAACACTGAAGCTTTCTTT	CASSSQGANTEAFF
.	TRBV7-2	TRBD2	TRBJ2-1	TGTGCCAGCACCCTCCCAGCGGGGGGCCAGAGCTCCTACAATGAGCAGTTCTTC	CASTLPAGGQSSYNEQFF
few	TRBV12-3/TRBV12-4	.	TRBJ2-7	TGTGCCAGCAGTTTGGAACTTCCCTACGAGCAGTACTTC	CASSLELPYEQYF
.	TRBV6-2/TRBV6-3	TRBD1	TRBJ2-7	TGTGCCAGCACCCCATATGGGGGGACAGGGTTCTCCTACGAGCAGTACTTC	CASTPYGGTGFSYEQYF
.	TRBV18	.	TRBJ1-2	TGTGCCAGCTCACCCGGGAGGACCAACTATGGCTACACCTTC	CASSPGRTNYGYTF
.	TRBV28	TRBD2	TRBJ2-1	TGTGCCAGCAGTCGAGCGGGAACTGGGGCCTACAATGAGCAGTTCTTC	CASSRAGTGAYNEQFF
once	TRBV11-2	.	TRBJ1-6	TGTGCCAGCAGCTTAGGCACAGATTCACCCCTCCACTTT	CASSLGTDSPLHF
.	TRBV5-1	.	TRBJ1-5	TGCGCCAGCCGAGTAGGGTGGGATCAGCCCCAGCATTTT	CASRVGWDQPQHF
few	TRBV20-1	.	TRBJ1-1	TGCAGTGCAAAGACAGGTCCCGAGGCTTTCTTT	CSAKTGPEAFF
.	TRBV30	TRBD1	TRBJ1-2	TGTGCCTGGAGTGTAATGCCAGGGGGCGACTATGGCTACACCTTC	CAWSVMPGGDYGYTF
.	TRBV7-3	.	TRBJ2-7	TGTGCCAGCAGCCCGGACAACTCCTACGAGCAGTACTTC	CASSPDNSYEQYF
.	TRBV12-3/TRBV12-4	.	TRBJ1-1	TGTGCCAGCAGCCTAGGACGGGCCACTGAAGCTTTCTTT	CASSLGRATEAFF
.	TRBV7-2	TRBD1	TRBJ1-4	TGTGCCAGCAGCCCCCGGACAGGGAGGAAGGAAAAACTGTTTTTT	CASSPRTGRKEKLFF
.	TRBV19	.	TRBJ1-3	TGTGCCAGTAGGGGCCTTGACTCTGGAAACACCATATATTTT	CASRGLDSGNTIYF
once	TRBV19	.	TRBJ1-2	TGTGCCAGTACCTATAGGGAAGGAGGCTACACCTTC	CASTYREGGYTF
.	TRBV29-1	.	TRBJ2-3	TGCAGCGTTGAAGCGCGGCAGGACGCGCAGTATTTT	CSVEARQDAQYF
.	TRBV11-3	.	TRBJ1-1	TGTGCCAGCAGCTTAGACAGGGGCAACACTGAAGCTTTCTTT	CASSLDRGNTEAFF
.	TRBV6-4	.	TRBJ1-2	TGTGCCAGCAGTGACTCATTCGGTGGGGAGCGGGGCTACACCTTC	CASSDSFGGERGYTF
.	TRBV28	.	TRBJ2-2	TGTGCCAGCACCCCTCCAGGAGACGGGGAGCTGTTTTTT	CASTPPGDGELFF
.	TRBV28	.	TRBJ1-5	TGTGCCAGCAGTTTAGTTGGGGGGAGCGGAGATCATAGCAATCAGCCCCAGCATTTT	CASSLVGGSGDHSNQPQHF
once	TRBV6-2/TRBV6-3	.	TRBJ2-7	TGTGCCAGCAGTTACTCGGGAACGGGGGAGCAGTACTTC	CASSYSGTGEQYF
.	TRBV6-6	.	TRBJ2-7	TGTGCCAGCAGTAGTACTAGCATCGGGCAGTACTTC	CASSSTSIGQYF
few	TRBV27	.	TRBJ2-7	TGTGCCAGCAATGGACAGAATAACTACGAGCAGTACTTC	CASNGQNNYEQYF